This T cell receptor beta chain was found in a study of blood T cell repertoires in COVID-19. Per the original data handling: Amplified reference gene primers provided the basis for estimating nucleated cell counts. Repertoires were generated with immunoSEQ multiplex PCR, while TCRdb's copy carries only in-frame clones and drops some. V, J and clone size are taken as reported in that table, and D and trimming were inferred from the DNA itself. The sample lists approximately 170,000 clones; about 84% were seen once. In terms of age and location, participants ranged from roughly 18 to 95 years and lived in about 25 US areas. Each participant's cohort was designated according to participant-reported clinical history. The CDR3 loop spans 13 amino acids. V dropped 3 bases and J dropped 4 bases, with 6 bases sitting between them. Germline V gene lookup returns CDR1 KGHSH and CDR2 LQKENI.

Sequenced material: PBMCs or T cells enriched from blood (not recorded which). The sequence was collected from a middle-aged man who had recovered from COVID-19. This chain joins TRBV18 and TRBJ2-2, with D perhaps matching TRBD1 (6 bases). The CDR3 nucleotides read TGTGCCAGCTCACCGGGGGCCACCGGGGAGCTGTTTTTT. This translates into CASSPGATGELFF.